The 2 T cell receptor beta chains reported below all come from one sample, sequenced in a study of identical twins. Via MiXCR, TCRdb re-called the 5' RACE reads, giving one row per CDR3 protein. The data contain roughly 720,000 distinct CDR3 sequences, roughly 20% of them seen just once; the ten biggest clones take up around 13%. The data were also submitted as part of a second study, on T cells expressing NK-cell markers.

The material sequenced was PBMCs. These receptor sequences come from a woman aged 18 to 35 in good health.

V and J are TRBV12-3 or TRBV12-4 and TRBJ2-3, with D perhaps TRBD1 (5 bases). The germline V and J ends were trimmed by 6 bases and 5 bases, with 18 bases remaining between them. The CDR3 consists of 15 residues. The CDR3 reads CASSTGAASLDTQYF. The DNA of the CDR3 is TGTGCCAGCAGCACTGGGGCGGCGTCCCTAGATACGCAGTATTTT.

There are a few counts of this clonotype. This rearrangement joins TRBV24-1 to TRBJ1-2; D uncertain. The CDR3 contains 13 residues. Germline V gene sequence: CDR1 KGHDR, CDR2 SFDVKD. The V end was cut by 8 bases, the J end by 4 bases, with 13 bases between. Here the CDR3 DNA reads TGTGCCACCACCATGAAGCCCCCCTATGGCTACACCTTC. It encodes CATTMKPPYGYTF.